This TCR beta chain appears in the sequencing data of a study of blood T cell repertoires in COVID-19. Study background: Acute and convalescent COVID-19 samples came from the United States, Italy and Spain. PBMCs, B-cell-depleted T cells, or T cells provided the cDNA or gDNA that made up the material.

Assay: immunoSEQ multiplex PCR; the TCRdb copy retains only in-frame clones and omits some. Of around 300,000 clones listed, approximately 88% are singletons. Note on this clone: Additional DNA sequences in this sample encode the identical CDR3.

Per the germline V gene, CDR1 is MNHEY and CDR2 is SVGAGI. This CDR3 region has 15 residues. Deletions cut 4 bases from V and 0 bases from J, with 7 bases between. The sequence was collected from a woman in her 30s with COVID-19, enrolled during active disease. The gene calls are TRBV6-5 and TRBJ2-6; D is unclear. Sequenced: peripheral blood. The CDR3, as DNA: TGTGCCAGCAGTTCAGGCAGCTCTGGGGCCAACGTCCTGACTTTC. Translating gives CASSSGSSGANVLTF.